Detailed here is one T cell receptor beta chain. The antigen is unknown. The data were obtained in a study of cytomegalovirus exposure and HLA in healthy donors. The PCR contained 60 Vbeta and 13 Jbeta primers. Libraries were prepared by immunoSEQ multiplex PCR; TCRdb keeps only in-frame clonotypes and omits some of them. The sample lists under 120,000 clones, 60% to 70% seen once, with 3.5% to 4% in the top ten. Regarding the study as a whole: The study listed approximately 160 cytomegalovirus-associated TCR beta chains. It is likely that the observed cluster of highly shared sequence variants was a sequencing artifact.

The receptor was derived from a young man in good health and CMV-seropositive. Sample: PBMCs.

In DNA, the CDR3 is TGCGCCAGCAGCCAAGTGGGACTAGCGGGGGGAGAGACCCAGTACTTC. It is translated as CASSQVGLAGGETQYF. The chain recombines TRBV4-1 with TRBJ2-5, with 15 bases matching TRBD2. The CDR3 loop spans 16 amino acids. V trimming: 1 base; J trimming: 4 bases; junction bases outside the gene matches: 1. The germline V gene encodes CDR1 MGHRA and CDR2 YSYEKL.